This entry features one T cell receptor (beta chain) sequence. Its cognate antigen is unknown. The second PCR ran roughly 6 to 11 cycles with a sample-barcoded 5' primer and J-beta primers. MiXCR, applied by TCRdb to the 5' RACE reads, yields one record per CDR3 protein. The sample lists around 1,000,000 distinct CDR3 sequences, approximately 26% seen once, with about 0.72% in the top ten. The sample originates from a study of blood T cells in healthy people across ages. For the study at large: Template switching recovered approximately one barcoded beta molecule for every two T cells. Study-level points and caveats: A roughly linear fall in TCR beta diversity per million T cells was seen with increasing age.

The sample was also reused in another study, on T cells of mothers and their children. That paper states: The study obtained over 8.5 million TCR beta CDR3 reads per mother and around 3 million per child.

The sample was blood. This receptor was taken from a girl aged 2 to 9 in good health.

CDR3 amino acids: CASSASTMGNQPQHF. As DNA, the CDR3 is TGTGCCAGCAGCGCCAGCACGATGGGCAATCAGCCCCAGCATTTT. The chain recombines TRBV7-9 with TRBJ1-5; D is unresolved. Per germline, CDR1 SEHNR and CDR2 FQNEAQ (reference sequence). The CDR3 has 15 residues. Trimming cost V 5 bases and J 2 bases, with 13 bases left between them. The variable domain in full, with the rest retrieved from reference TRBV7-9 and TRBJ1-5, is DTGVSQNPRHKITKRGQNVTFRCDPISEHNRLYWYRQTLGQGPEFLTYFQNEAQLEKSRLLSDRFSAERPKGSFSTLEIQRTEQGDSAMYLCASSASTMGNQPQHFGDGTRLSIL.